Listed below are T cell receptor beta chains from one sample, sequenced in a study of neurological immune-mediated disorders. TCRdb re-called the 5' RACE reads through MiXCR, storing one row per CDR3 protein. The sample lists around 40,000 distinct CDR3 sequences, 7.2% seen once, with about 6% in the top ten. The source material was CD4+ T cells from blood. The receptors originated from a man in his fifties or sixties in good health. Both conserved end residues are part of each CDR3. The D gene is left open where the match is weak. Part of the rows lack a size; the others show once, few, many or a class for expanded clones.

D gene,clone size,J gene,V gene,CDR3 DNA,CDR3 protein
NA,many,TRBJ2-7,TRBV28,TGTGCCAGCAGTTCCCGGGTCCCCCACGAGCAGTACTTC,CASSSRVPHEQYF
NA,many,TRBJ1-4,TRBV28,TGTGCCAGCAGTGGGGACTCCCGGAATGAAAAACTGTTTTTT,CASSGDSRNEKLFF
TRBD2,many,TRBJ2-2,TRBV27,TGTGCCAGCAGAATAGCGGGAGTAGACACCGGGGAGCTGTTTTTT,CASRIAGVDTGELFF
TRBD1,many,TRBJ1-1,TRBV20-1,TGCAGTGCTAGAGAGGGCTCCCGGGACAGCGAAGCTTTCTTT,CSAREGSRDSEAFF
NA,NA,TRBJ2-2,TRBV18,TGTGCCAGCTCAGAGGGACGGACAAACACCGGGGAGCTGTTTTTT,CASSEGRTNTGELFF
NA,many,TRBJ2-1,TRBV5-1,TGCGCCAGCAGCTTGGGGACGGCTTCTCCTAGCGATGAGCAGTTCTTC,CASSLGTASPSDEQFF
TRBD2,many,TRBJ2-2,TRBV6-2/TRBV6-3,TGTGCCAGCAGGGGGACTAGCGGGAGTCTTATAACCGGGGAGCTGTTTTTT,CASRGTSGSLITGELFF
TRBD2,many,TRBJ2-2,TRBV20-1,TGCAGTGCTAGTCCCCTAGCGGGGAGGCCCGGGGAGCTGTTTTTT,CSASPLAGRPGELFF
NA,many,TRBJ2-5,TRBV7-9,TGTGCCAGCAGCTTATTCGGCGGGACCAAAGAGACCCAGTACTTC,CASSLFGGTKETQYF
TRBD2,few,TRBJ2-3,TRBV5-8,TGTGCCAGCAGCCCATTTAGGGAGCGGGAGGCAGATACGCAGTATTTT,CASSPFREREADTQYF
NA,many,TRBJ2-1,TRBV12-3/TRBV12-4,TGTGCCAGCAGTTTAGCGCGAAGGGAGCAGTTCTTC,CASSLARREQFF
NA,many,TRBJ2-7,TRBV25-1,TGTGCCACCCAAGTCCACTCCTACGAGCAGTACTTC,CATQVHSYEQYF
TRBD1,many,TRBJ2-7,TRBV20-1,TGCAGTGCTCAGACGTTACAGGGGAGAAACGAGCAGTACTTC,CSAQTLQGRNEQYF
NA,many,TRBJ2-5,TRBV12-3/TRBV12-4,TGTGCCATAAACGAGGGGAATTACCAAGAGACCCAGTACTTC,CAINEGNYQETQYF
NA,NA,TRBJ1-5,TRBV4-1,TGCGCCAGCAGCCAAGAGGAGGGAGGCAATCAGCCCCAGCATTTT,CASSQEEGGNQPQHF
NA,many,TRBJ2-7,TRBV14,TGTGCCAGCAGCTTCGACCTCGGGACACCACCTTTCGAGCAGTACTTC,CASSFDLGTPPFEQYF
TRBD1,many,TRBJ2-1,TRBV28,TGTGCCTGCCGTGAGACAGGGATATCTCATGAGCAGTTCTTC,CACRETGISHEQFF
NA,many,TRBJ2-5,TRBV6-5,TGTGCCAGCAGTCTTGGTGAGGGCGAAGAGACCCAGTACTTC,CASSLGEGEETQYF
TRBD2,many,TRBJ2-4,TRBV6-2/TRBV6-3,TGTGCCAGCAGTTACGGGAGGACTAGATACTCGTACTTC,CASSYGRTRYSYF
TRBD1,NA,TRBJ2-1,TRBV20-1,TGCAGTGCTGGCGGACGGGACAGGGGATACAATGAGCAGTTCTTC,CSAGGRDRGYNEQFF
TRBD1,many,TRBJ1-3,TRBV5-1,TGCGCCAGCAGCTCGGGACAGAACATTGGAAACACCATATATTTT,CASSSGQNIGNTIYF
TRBD2,many,TRBJ2-1,TRBV6-2/TRBV6-3,TGTGCCAGCACCAAAGGACTAGCGGGAGGGCTCGTTGAGCAGTTCTTC,CASTKGLAGGLVEQFF
NA,many,TRBJ2-7,TRBV7-2,TGTGCCAGCAGCCTCAGCGGACCGACCTACGAGCAGTACTTC,CASSLSGPTYEQYF
NA,many,TRBJ2-2,TRBV5-1,TGCGCCAGCGCCCCGACCCCACGCGGCGGGGAGCTGTTTTTT,CASAPTPRGGELFF
TRBD2,many,TRBJ2-1,TRBV20-1,TGCAGTGCTAGAGATCGCCCCGGACTAGCGGGAGTCGAGCAGTTCTTC,CSARDRPGLAGVEQFF
TRBD1,few,TRBJ2-3,TRBV9,TGTGCCAGCAGCCCGACCCCGGGACAGGTCGCGGATACGCAGTATTTT,CASSPTPGQVADTQYF
NA,NA,TRBJ1-1,TRBV30,TGTGCCTGTCGGGAAGCAGCGATGAACACTGAAGCTTTCTTT,CACREAAMNTEAFF
NA,many,TRBJ1-5,TRBV24-1,TGTGCCACCAGTGGTTTGGGGGTTACCATCCAGCCCCAGCATTTT,CATSGLGVTIQPQHF
NA,NA,TRBJ2-1,TRBV6-2/TRBV6-3,TGTGCCAGCACCTCGACAGACTACAATGAGCAGTTCTTC,CASTSTDYNEQFF
NA,many,TRBJ2-3,TRBV4-2,TGTGCCAGCAGCCAAGCCGAGTCAGTGGGTATCATGACAGATACGCAGTATTTT,CASSQAESVGIMTDTQYF
TRBD1,many,TRBJ2-5,TRBV2,TGTGCCACCTCCCGGGACAGGGAAGAGACCCAGTACTTC,CATSRDREETQYF
NA,many,TRBJ2-1,TRBV11-2,TGTGCCAGCAGCTTACCCCGGCGGCGTCCTTTCCACAATGAGCAGTTCTTC,CASSLPRRRPFHNEQFF
NA,many,TRBJ2-5,TRBV5-1,TGCGCCAGCAGCTTGGTTCCGCTCGACAACCAAGAGACCCAGTACTTC,CASSLVPLDNQETQYF
NA,many,TRBJ2-6,TRBV18,TGTGCCAGCTCACCACTCACGGGCTCTGGGGCCAACGTCCTGACTTTC,CASSPLTGSGANVLTF
TRBD2,many,TRBJ2-3,TRBV20-1,TGCAGTGCTCGAGGACTAGCGGGATCCCCCGATGGGCAGTATTTT,CSARGLAGSPDGQYF
TRBD2,many,TRBJ2-7,TRBV20-1,TGCAGTGCTAGAGACCCTAGCGGGAGGAAGTACGAGCAGTACTTC,CSARDPSGRKYEQYF
NA,many,TRBJ2-6,TRBV20-1,TGCAGTGCTAGAGACTATGGAGGCCTGATCTCTGGGGCCAACGTCCTGACTTTC,CSARDYGGLISGANVLTF
NA,many,TRBJ2-7,TRBV20-1,TGCAGTGCTAGAGATCCCCGGGCCTCCTACGAGCAGTACTTC,CSARDPRASYEQYF
TRBD2,many,TRBJ2-3,TRBV20-1,TGCAGTGCTACCTCCGGGACTAGCAGACCCACAGATACGCAGTATTTT,CSATSGTSRPTDTQYF
NA,NA,TRBJ1-1,TRBV20-1,TGCAGTGCTAGAGAGGGACATATGAACACTGAAGCTTTCTTT,CSAREGHMNTEAFF
NA,NA,TRBJ2-7,TRBV10-3,TGTGCCATCAGTGAGAATGAACCAAGGTTGCAGTACTTC,CAISENEPRLQYF
NA,many,TRBJ2-1,TRBV10-3,TGTGCCACCCGCTCTAGCCAAAACTCCTACAATGAGCAGTTCTTC,CATRSSQNSYNEQFF
TRBD1,few,TRBJ2-5,TRBV29-1,TGCAGCGTAGACAGGGGGCAAGAGACCCAGTACTTC,CSVDRGQETQYF
TRBD1,many,TRBJ2-7,TRBV20-1,TGCAGTGCTAGCGGGGGACAGGGGTCCTACGAGCAGTACTTC,CSASGGQGSYEQYF